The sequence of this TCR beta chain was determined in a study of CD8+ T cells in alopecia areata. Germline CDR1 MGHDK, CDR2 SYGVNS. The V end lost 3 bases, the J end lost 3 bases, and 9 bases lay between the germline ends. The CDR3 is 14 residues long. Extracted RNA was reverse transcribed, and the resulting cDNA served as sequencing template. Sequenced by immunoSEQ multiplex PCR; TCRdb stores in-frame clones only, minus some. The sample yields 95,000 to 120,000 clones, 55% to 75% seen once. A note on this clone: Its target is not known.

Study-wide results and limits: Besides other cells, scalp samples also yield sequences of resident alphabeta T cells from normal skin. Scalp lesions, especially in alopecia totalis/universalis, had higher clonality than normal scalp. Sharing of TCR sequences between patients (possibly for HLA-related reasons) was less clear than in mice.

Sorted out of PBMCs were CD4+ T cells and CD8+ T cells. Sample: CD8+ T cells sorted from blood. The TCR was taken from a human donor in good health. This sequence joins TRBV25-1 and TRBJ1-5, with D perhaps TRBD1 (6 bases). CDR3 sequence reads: CASSDRGYNQPQHF. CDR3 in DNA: TGTGCCAGCAGTGACAGGGGCTACAATCAGCCCCAGCATTTT.